The 9 T cell receptor beta chains in this list originate from one sample, sequenced in a study of shared clonotypes between healthy human individuals. Repertoires were generated with immunoSEQ multiplex PCR, while TCRdb's copy carries only in-frame clones and drops some. Here the sample spans nearly 1,000,000 clones, 60% to 85% being singletons. The source material was memory CD4+ T cells sorted from blood. Noted subset: CD45RA-negative fraction. These receptors all stem from a man aged 18 to 30 in good health.

Comments on this clone: At the DNA level, this CDR3 is encoded by other sequences in the same sample as well. The chain uses TRBV28 and TRBJ1-5, with D unresolved. Germline loops: CDR1 MDHEN, CDR2 SYDVKM. V lost 5 bases, J lost 4 bases, and 12 bases lay in between. The CDR3 length is 14 residues. The CDR3 region is CASSRTGVNQPQHF. Written as DNA, the CDR3 is TGTGCCAGCAGTCGGACCGGGGTTAATCAGCCCCAGCATTTT.

V usage is TRBV21-1 and J usage is TRBJ2-7; the table's TRBD2 call for D was not verified on the DNA. TRBV21-1 is annotated as a pseudogene. The CDR3 is 13 residues long. This CDR3 reads CASIAGGSYEQYF. In nucleotides, the CDR3 is TGTGCCAGCATAGCGGGAGGCTCCTACGAGCAGTACTTC.

The chain carries TRBV6-5 and TRBJ1-2; no clear D gene. CDR3 length: 12 amino acids. Trimming took off 5 bases at V and 8 bases at J, with 12 bases between the two ends. The germline V gene encodes CDR1 MNHEY and CDR2 SVGAGI. The CDR3 region has the DNA TGTGCCAGCAGTCCAAGAGGTCGCGGCTACACCTTC. Protein: CASSPRGRGYTF.

This rearrangement joins TRBV13 to TRBJ2-7, with TRBD1 identical over 8 bases. CDR1 and CDR2 (germline): PRHDT, FYEKMQ (reference sequence). J gave up 13 bases and V 3 bases, and 11 bases lay outside the gene matches. CDR3 size: 13 residues. CDR3 nucleotide sequence: TGTGCCAGCAGCTTGGGGACAGGACCTGTCATTTACTTC. It translates to CASSLGTGPVIYF.

This clone was recorded once. V usage is TRBV27 and J usage is TRBJ2-2; maybe TRBD1 (6 bases). Germline loops: CDR1 MNHEY, CDR2 SMNVEV (reference sequence). V was shortened by 7 bases and J by 1 base, with 7 bases between the two germline ends. CDR3 length equals 13 residues. The CDR3 sequence: CASKGQNTGELFF. The CDR3 region has the DNA TGTGCCAGCAAGGGACAGAACACCGGGGAGCTGTTTTTT.

V and J are TRBV14 and TRBJ2-2; D may be TRBD1 (6 bases). The CDR3 totals 16 residues. Germline loops: CDR1 SGHDN, CDR2 FVKESK. The V gene lost 4 bases and the J gene lost 3 bases, with 15 bases spanning the gap. The CDR3 is CASSRLGAEDTGELFF. CDR3 sequence (DNA): TGTGCCAGCAGCCGTTTGGGGGCCGAAGACACCGGGGAGCTGTTTTTT.

This clone was observed a few times. This chain connects TRBV5-4 to TRBJ1-1; a weak D match, TRBD1 (5 bases). V was pared by 3 bases and J by 1 base, with 13 bases between. Per the germline V gene, CDR1 is SGHNT and CDR2 is YYREEE (reference sequence). The CDR3 length is 15 residues. The CDR3 is CASSSQGRPNTEAFF. The CDR3 DNA reads as TGTGCCAGCAGCTCCCAGGGACGGCCGAACACTGAAGCTTTCTTT.

The chain recombines TRBV9 with TRBJ1-6, with a possible D match to TRBD1 (5 bases). This CDR3 has 16 amino acids. V lost 0 bases, J lost 6 bases, and 13 bases lay in between. Germline CDR1 SGDLS, CDR2 YYNGEE. The CDR3: CASSVGWGLGNSPLHF. CDR3 coding DNA: TGTGCCAGCAGCGTAGGGTGGGGGTTAGGTAATTCACCCCTCCACTTT.

The rearrangement joins TRBV7-7 to TRBJ2-2, with D maybe TRBD2 (6 bases). The germline gives CDR1 SSHAT, CDR2 FNYEAQ (reference sequence). The CDR3 loop spans 13 amino acids. The CDR3 is CASGPQLTGELFF. The CDR3 nucleotides are TGTGCTAGCGGCCCCCAGCTGACGGGGGAGCTGTTTTTT.